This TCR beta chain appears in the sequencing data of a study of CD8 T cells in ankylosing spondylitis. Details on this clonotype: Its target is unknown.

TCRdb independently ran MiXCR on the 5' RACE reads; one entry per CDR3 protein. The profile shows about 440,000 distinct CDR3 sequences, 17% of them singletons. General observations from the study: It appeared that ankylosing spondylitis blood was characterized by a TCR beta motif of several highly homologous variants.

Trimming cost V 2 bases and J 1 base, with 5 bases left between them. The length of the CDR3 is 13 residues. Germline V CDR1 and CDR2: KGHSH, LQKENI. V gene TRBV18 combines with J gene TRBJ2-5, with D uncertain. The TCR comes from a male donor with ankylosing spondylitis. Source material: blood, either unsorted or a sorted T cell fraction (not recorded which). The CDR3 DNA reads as TGTGCCAGCTCACCAGTTTTCCAAGAGACCCAGTACTTC. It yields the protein CASSPVFQETQYF. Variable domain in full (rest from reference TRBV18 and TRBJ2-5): NAGVMQNPRHLVRRRGQEARLRCSPMKGHSHVYWYRQLPEEGLKFMVYLQKENIIDESGMPKERFSAEFPKEGPSILRIQQVVRGDSAAYFCASSPVFQETQYFGPGTRLLVL.